This TCR beta chain comes out of a study of blood T cells in healthy people across ages (dated by TCRdb to between 2014 and 2017). Study-wide context: In model experiments, template switching captured about one uniquely barcoded TCR beta cDNA molecule for every two T cells. To track age-related changes in TCR beta repertoire diversity, the study relied on deep sequencing normalized with unique cDNA molecular identifiers. The donors were split into four age groups: young (average roughly 15 years), middle-aged (about 40), aged (approximately 59) and long-lived (roughly 80). To avoid experimental bias, donors of different ages were distributed randomly across sequencing lanes. Two additional independent replicas of 1 million unique cDNA reads from the same blood draw were analyzed for two donors (one aged 18 to 30 and one aged 80 or older). On the study overall, not on this receptor specifically: Since profiling was done on bulk unsorted PBMCs, naive and antigen-experienced compartments could not be conclusively compared. Total diversity estimates from one million sequenced T cells were considered lower bounds and underestimates. Compared with the aged group, the long-lived group had more naive CD4+ T cells, fewer expanded clones and increased TCR diversity, suggesting age selection. A strong correlation was found between observed TCR beta diversity and the percentage of naive T cells measured by flow cytometry. Because donor CMV infection status was unknown, age-related changes in expanded clonotypes were potentially confounded. As age increased, observed TCR beta diversity per million T cells dropped in a roughly linear way, and a significant reduction was already evident by age about 40.

Donors were 39 systemically healthy Caucasian individuals from Russia aged roughly 6 to 90 years. Approximately 10 milliliters of peripheral blood were collected from each donor into EDTA-treated Vacutainer tubes. PBMCs were isolated by Ficoll-Paque density-gradient centrifugation, with at least 6 million obtained per sample. Total RNA was extracted from PBMCs with Trizol reagent, with at least 5.5 micrograms obtained per sample. For every donor, flow cytometry on a PBMC aliquot measured the percentage of naive CD45RAhigh/CD27high T cells. This clonotype was counted between two and nine times. No antigen is known for it. The input lacks base qualities; no much larger clone sits a single base away. Germline trimming: 0 bases from V, 5 bases from J; junction bases outside gene matches: 7. The CDR3 goes from the cysteine to the phenylalanine over 15 residues. Only the CDR3 region is kept as DNA, spanning 45 bases read in frame from base 1. CDR1 and CDR2, per the germline V gene, are SGHRS and YFSETQ.

Receptor libraries were prepared by 5' RACE. Instrument used: Illumina HiSeq 2500. A second PCR of about 7 to 12 cycles was run with a J-beta primer mix and a sample-barcoded 5' primer. A template-switch 5' adaptor carrying 12 random nucleotides introduced a unique molecular identifier onto each TCR beta cDNA molecule. Each sample yielded at least 3 million CDR3-containing paired-end reads. All of the RNA was converted into first-strand cDNA using the Mint cDNA synthesis kit, with a TRBC-specific oligonucleotide serving as the primer. All cDNA was treated with uracil-DNA glycosylase and then went through a first 18-cycle PCR with the universal primers M1SS and BC2_uni_R. The authors' pipeline ran thus. Normalization of each sample was performed by random selection of 1 million high-quality reads, each carrying a distinct molecular identifier. Instead of being binned into consensus sequences, reads that shared molecular identifiers were thrown out. MiTCR, set to a Q25 quality threshold and the strictest error-elimination algorithm, was used for CDR3 identification, clonotype clustering and error correction. A nonparametric unseen species model with Euler transformation was used to estimate a lower bound on total TCR beta diversity. The public reads were run again by TCRdb, first through fastp at Q25 and then through MiXCR, and only productive beta chains were kept. Every CDR3 protein is listed once, alongside the most common genes and DNA of its rows. The V and J calls were determined by TCRdb, not by the authors. The sample table contains around 790,000 distinct CDR3 sequences; only one count was recorded for 40% to 50% of them. About 19% of the sample belongs to the ten largest clones.

The clonotype comes from a man aged 55-75 years in good health. The sequenced sample was blood. This chain is built from TRBV5-1 and TRBJ2-5; TRBD2 fits 7 bases in the junction. CDR3 sequence: CASSLESVAGETQYF. The base sequence is TGCGCCAGCAGCTTGGAATCCGTAGCGGGCGAGACCCAGTACTTC.